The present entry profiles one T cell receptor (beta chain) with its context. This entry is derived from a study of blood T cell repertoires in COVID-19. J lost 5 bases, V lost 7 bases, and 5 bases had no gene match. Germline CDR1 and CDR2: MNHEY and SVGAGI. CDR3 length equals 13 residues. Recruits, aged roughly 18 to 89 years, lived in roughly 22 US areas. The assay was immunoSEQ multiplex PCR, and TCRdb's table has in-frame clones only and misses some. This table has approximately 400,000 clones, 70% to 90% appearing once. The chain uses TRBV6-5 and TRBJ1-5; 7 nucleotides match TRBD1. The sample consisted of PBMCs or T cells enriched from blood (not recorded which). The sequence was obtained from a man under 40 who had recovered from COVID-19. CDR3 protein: CASMDRRDQPQHF. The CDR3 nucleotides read TGTGCCAGCATGGACAGGAGGGATCAGCCCCAGCATTTT.